Below, 3 T cell receptor beta chains from the same sample are listed, as sequenced in a study of response to subunit inactivated influenza vaccine. TCRdb re-called the RT-PCR reads with MiXCR, one entry per CDR3 protein. The sample has roughly 150,000 distinct CDR3 sequences, 11% seen once. The sequenced sample was non-naive T cells sorted from PBMCs, obtained about 40 days after vaccination. Receptors were obtained from a man aged 50-59 years who received an inactivated influenza vaccine.

V usage is TRBV11-2 and J usage is TRBJ2-3; TRBD2 aligns across 9 bases. The germline CDR1 and CDR2 sequences are SGHAT and FQNNGV. The CDR3 is 15 amino acids. Germline trimming cut 4 bases from V and 6 bases from J; bases unmatched to any gene: 8. The CDR3 nucleotides read TGTGCCAGCAGCTCAAGTCTAGCGGGAACCGATACGCAGTATTTT. Protein product: CASSSSLAGTDTQYF.

A few counts support this clonotype. CDR3 nucleotides: TGTGCCAGCAGTAGGGTACTGGACTACGAGCAGTACTTC. Encoded protein: CASSRVLDYEQYF. This chain joins TRBV6-2 or TRBV6-3 and TRBJ2-7; D is unresolved. V was cut by 5 bases and J by 3 bases, with 11 bases left in between. The CDR3 has 13 amino acids. Germline-derived CDR1 and CDR2 are MNHEY and SVGEGT.

This clonotype appeared a few times. V usage is TRBV7-2 and J usage is TRBJ1-5, with unresolved D. The CDR3 runs 16 residues. Germline CDR1 SGHTA, CDR2 FQGNSA. V was cut by 5 bases and J by 1 base, with 15 bases left in between. The CDR3: CASSPWAAGSNQPQHF. CDR3 DNA: TGTGCCAGCAGCCCTTGGGCCGCGGGGAGCAATCAGCCCCAGCATTTT.